This entry describes one T cell receptor beta chain. The sample originates from a study of blood T cell repertoires in COVID-19. Original analysis: Amplification of reference gene primers provided the estimated nucleated cell counts. Assay used: immunoSEQ multiplex PCR; TCRdb lists only in-frame clones, some missing. The V and J calls and clone size come from that table; D and trimming were worked out from the DNA. The sample lists around 230,000 clones, 65% to 90% seen once, with about 9.9% in the top ten. V lost 4 bases and J lost 0; bases outside the gene matches: 6. CDR3 length: 15 amino acids. Per germline, CDR1 SNHLY and CDR2 FYNNEI. Enrollment of patients from Seattle took place during active infection, with longitudinal follow-up.

This rearrangement joins TRBV2 to TRBJ2-7; 7 bases match TRBD2. The sequenced material came from peripheral blood. This TCR came from a man aged 50 or older with COVID-19, enrolled during active disease. The CDR3 bases are TGTGCCAGCAGTGTTCCCCGCGGGGGCTCCTACGAGCAGTACTTC. It encodes CASSVPRGGSYEQYF.